This TCR beta chain was profiled in a study of CD8+ T cells in alopecia areata (dated by TCRdb to the late 2010s). Context from the whole study: The treated patients, all with moderate-to-severe alopecia areata, were enrolled in an open-label pilot trial of oral tofacitinib given at 5 to 10 mg twice daily. TCRbeta CDR3 regions were amplified by immunoSEQ multiplex PCR using 35 Vbeta forward and 13 Jbeta reverse primers. In humans, TCRbeta sequencing was performed on scalp tissue and on sorted CD4+ and CD8+ peripheral blood T cells from healthy controls and from patients with patchy or totalis/universalis alopecia areata. Biopsies were taken from tofacitinib-treated patients at baseline and at 4 and 24 weeks of treatment, and a later scalp biopsy was taken in several of the tofacitinib-treated patients. Tofacitinib was given for 6 to 18 months, followed by 6 months of follow-up off drug to assess delayed response and recurrence. In both human patients and the C3H/HeJ mouse model, the study applied high-throughput TCRbeta sequencing to look at T cell clonal expansion in alopecia areata. Clonality in the scalp was compared among normal scalp (n=4), patchy alopecia areata scalp (n=8), and alopecia totalis/universalis scalp (n=8). RNA was extracted with the PAXgene miRNA kit for fixed scalp, the miRNeasy kit for PBMCs, and the RNeasy kit for mouse skin.

Library prep was done by the immunoSEQ multiplex PCR assay. RNA was extracted from all samples and reverse transcribed into cDNA as template for TCR sequencing. SuperScript III was used for first-strand cDNA synthesis, primed with a 2:1 mix of oligo-dT and random hexamers. A synthetic immune receptor repertoire was used to measure amplification bias, and any remaining bias was corrected computationally. The original methods were these. Raw reads were preprocessed to remove errors, and CDR3 was defined by IMGT conventions from the conserved cysteine to phenylalanine. To get clonality, Shannon entropy was normalized by log2 of the number of productive unique TCRs and the result was subtracted from 1. Scalp TCRbeta sequences were cross-referenced with sorted blood CD4 and CD8 repertoires so that the CD4 or CD8 identity of scalp clones could be inferred. The table comes from immuneACCESS by way of TCRdb, which keeps in-frame sequences with V and J called. Part of the clones is missing from these tables; in studies checked, under half for an unresolved V gene and the rest for unknown reasons. V, J and clone size are those of that table, while D and trimming were read from the DNA. This sample lists around 140,000 clones; 80% to 90% were detected once. The top ten clonotypes cover over 13% of the sample.

According to the germline V gene, CDR1 reads SGHVS and CDR2 reads FNYEAQ. Trimming takes 8 bases off V and 5 bases off J; junction bases not matched to a gene: 11. Measured from the cysteine to the phenylalanine, the CDR3 is 16 residues long. The CDR3 DNA has 48 bases and is translated from base 1. A remark on this clone: Its target antigen remains unknown. The record has no base qualities; no much larger clone is one base away.

Summary of the overall study and its limitations: TCR sequences shared between patients were less clear than in mice, possibly partly because of HLA diversity in the patient population. Higher clonality and more expanded CD8+ clones were observed in lesional scalp than in normal scalp, particularly in alopecia totalis/universalis, a finding suggestive of antigenic drive. Scalp TCR repertoire analysis is complicated because resident alphabeta T cells in normal human skin are also sequenced, whereas mouse skin is dominated by gammadelta T cells.

Taken with the paper, the label for time point translates to: baseline before oral tofacitinib. From alopecia areata patients, peripheral blood was collected along with lesional scalp punch biopsies. PBMCs were separated by density centrifugation and stained for CD3, CD4 and CD8, after which CD4+ and CD8+ T cells were sorted on a FACSAria. The chain is assembled from TRBV7-6 and TRBJ2-1; TRBD2 aligns with 11 central bases. Sequencing was performed on CD8+ T cells sorted from blood, taken at week 0. The receptor was derived from a human donor with alopecia areata. The nucleotides read TGTGCCAGCTCCCCAAATAGCGGGGGGGATAACAATGAGCAGTTCTTC. Its amino acids are CASSPNSGGDNNEQFF.